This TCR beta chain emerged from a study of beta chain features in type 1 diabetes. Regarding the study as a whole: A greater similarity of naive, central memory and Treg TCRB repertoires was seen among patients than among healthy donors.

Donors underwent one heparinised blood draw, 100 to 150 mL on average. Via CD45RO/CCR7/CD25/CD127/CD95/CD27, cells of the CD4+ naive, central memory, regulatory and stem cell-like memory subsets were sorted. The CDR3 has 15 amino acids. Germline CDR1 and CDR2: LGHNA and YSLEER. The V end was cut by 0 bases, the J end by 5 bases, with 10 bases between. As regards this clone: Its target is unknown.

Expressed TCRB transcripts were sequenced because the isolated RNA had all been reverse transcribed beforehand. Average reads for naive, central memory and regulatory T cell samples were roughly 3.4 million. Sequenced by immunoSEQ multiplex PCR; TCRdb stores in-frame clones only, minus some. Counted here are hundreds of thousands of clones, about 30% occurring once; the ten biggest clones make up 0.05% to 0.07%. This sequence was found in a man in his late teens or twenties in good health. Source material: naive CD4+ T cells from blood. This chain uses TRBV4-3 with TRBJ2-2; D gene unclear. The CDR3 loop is CASSQEAAGTGELFF. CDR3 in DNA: TGCGCCAGCAGCCAAGAGGCGGCAGGAACCGGGGAGCTGTTTTTT.